This TCR beta chain emerged from a study of blood T cells in healthy people across ages. Broader study findings: A strong correlation between TCR beta diversity and naive T cell percentage was seen.

This clonotype has only one observation. Its specificity is not known. Trimming left V 5 bases short and J 5 bases short, with 16 bases between. Germline values: CDR1 SEHNR, CDR2 FQNEAQ (reference sequence). The CDR3 has 14 amino acids. The second PCR ran roughly 6 to 11 cycles with a sample-barcoded 5' primer and J-beta primers. Researchers report that a template-switch adaptor with 12 random nucleotides tagged each cDNA molecule. TCRdb ran MiXCR on the 5' RACE reads and lists one entry per CDR3 protein. Among 1 million or so distinct CDR3 sequences, under 30% were seen once, and the ten largest hold about 0.72%. Ranging in age from about 6 to 95, the donors were healthy Caucasian individuals from Russia. Another study also made use of these data, one on T cells of mothers and their children.

This rearrangement joins TRBV7-9 to TRBJ2-7, with D possibly being TRBD2 (6 bases). This receptor was obtained from a girl aged 2 to 10 in good health. Sequenced sample: blood. The CDR3 sequence is CASSRRLGNDEQYF. CDR3 nucleotide sequence: TGTGCCAGCAGCCGTCGACTAGGAAACGACGAGCAGTACTTC.